This TCR beta chain originates from a study of T cells in Graves' hyperthyroidism and ophthalmopathy. Study-wide points: Most expanded thyroid clonotypes above 0.001 also appeared in blood.

It was RNA transcripts that yielded the amplified TCR beta CDR3 regions. An initial round of RT-PCR targeting the TCR CDR3 relied on the HTBI primer set. MiXCR, applied by TCRdb to the multiplex PCR reads, yields one record per CDR3 protein. Of about 590,000 distinct CDR3 sequences in the sample, about a sixth were seen once. On this clonotype: What it binds is unknown.

The germline V gene encodes CDR1 MNHEY and CDR2 SMNVEV (reference sequence). Trimming stripped 5 bases from V and 0 bases from J, with 13 bases between. This CDR3 is built from 15 residues. The rearrangement joins TRBV27 to TRBJ1-1, with a possible D match to TRBD1 (6 bases). The TCR comes from a woman aged 25 to 39 with Graves' hyperthyroidism. Sequencing was performed on blood. The CDR3 reads CASSRTADLNTEAFF. The CDR3 bases are TGTGCCAGCAGTCGGACAGCGGACCTGAACACTGAAGCTTTCTTT.